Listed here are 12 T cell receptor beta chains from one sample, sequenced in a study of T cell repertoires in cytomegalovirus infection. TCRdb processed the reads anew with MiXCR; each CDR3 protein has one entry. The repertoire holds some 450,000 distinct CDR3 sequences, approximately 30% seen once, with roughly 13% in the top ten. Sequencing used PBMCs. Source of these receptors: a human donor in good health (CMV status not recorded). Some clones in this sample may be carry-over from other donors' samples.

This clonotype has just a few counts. CDR3 residues: CASSPFGRGQGLYEQYF. Written as DNA, the CDR3 is TGTGCCAGCAGCCCCTTTGGGAGGGGACAGGGACTCTACGAGCAGTACTTC. The J gene is TRBJ2-7, the V gene TRBV11-2; 9 positions agree with TRBD1. The CDR3 contains 17 residues. CDR1 is SGHAT, CDR2 FQNNGV, per germline. V was pared by 5 bases and J by 3 bases, with 14 bases of the junction left unmatched. Using reference TRBV11-2 and TRBJ2-7 for the parts outside the CDR3, the full variable domain is EAGVAQSPRYKIIEKRQSVAFWCNPISGHATLYWYQQILGQGPKLLIQFQNNGVVDDSQLPKDRFSAERLKGVDSTLKIQPAKLEDSAVYLCASSPFGRGQGLYEQYFGPGTRLTVT.

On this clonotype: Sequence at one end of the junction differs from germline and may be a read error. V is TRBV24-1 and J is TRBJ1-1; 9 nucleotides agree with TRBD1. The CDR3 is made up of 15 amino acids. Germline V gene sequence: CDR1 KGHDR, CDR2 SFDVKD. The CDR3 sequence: CDTSDHRGPDTEAFF. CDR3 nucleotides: TGTGACACCAGTGATCACAGGGGGCCGGACACTGAAGCTTTCTTT.

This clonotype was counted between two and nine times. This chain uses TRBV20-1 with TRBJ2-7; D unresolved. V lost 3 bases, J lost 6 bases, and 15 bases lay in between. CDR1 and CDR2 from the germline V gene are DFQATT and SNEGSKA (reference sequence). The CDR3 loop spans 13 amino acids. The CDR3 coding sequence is TGCAGTGCTAGCGACACCCCCTTCTTCGAGCAGTACTTC. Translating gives CSASDTPFFEQYF.

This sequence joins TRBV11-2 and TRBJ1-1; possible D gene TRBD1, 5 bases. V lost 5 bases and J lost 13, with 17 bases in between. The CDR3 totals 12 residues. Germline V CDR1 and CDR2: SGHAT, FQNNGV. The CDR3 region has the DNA TGTGCCAGCAGCGCCTCAAGGGACTTGGTTTTCTTT. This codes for CASSASRDLVFF.

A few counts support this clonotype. The CDR3 loop is CSARDSGGPTSSYTQYF. CDR3 DNA: TGCAGTGCTAGAGACTCAGGGGGGCCTACCTCTTCTTATACGCAGTATTTT. The chain combines TRBV20-1 with TRBJ2-3; TRBD1 is a possible D gene (7 bases). Trimming removed 0 bases at V and 7 bases at J, with 23 bases between. The CDR3 has 17 amino acids. Germline-derived CDR1 and CDR2 are DFQATT and SNEGSKA (reference sequence).

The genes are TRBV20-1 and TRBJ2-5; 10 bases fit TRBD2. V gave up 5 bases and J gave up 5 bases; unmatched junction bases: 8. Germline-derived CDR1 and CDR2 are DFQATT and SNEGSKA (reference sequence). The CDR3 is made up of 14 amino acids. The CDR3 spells CSAPRLAGVETQYF. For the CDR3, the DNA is TGCAGTGCTCCCAGGCTAGCGGGGGTTGAGACCCAGTACTTC.

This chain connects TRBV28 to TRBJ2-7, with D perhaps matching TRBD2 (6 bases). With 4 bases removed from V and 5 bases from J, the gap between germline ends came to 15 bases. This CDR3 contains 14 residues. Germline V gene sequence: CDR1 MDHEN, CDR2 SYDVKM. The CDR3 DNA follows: TGTGCCAGCAGTTCCCGAGAAGGCGGGGACGAGCAGTACTTC. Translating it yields CASSSREGGDEQYF.

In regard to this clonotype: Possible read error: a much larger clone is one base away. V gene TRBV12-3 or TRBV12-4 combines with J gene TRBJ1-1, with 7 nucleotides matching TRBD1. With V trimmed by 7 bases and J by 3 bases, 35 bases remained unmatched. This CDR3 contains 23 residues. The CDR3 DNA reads TGTGCCAGCACCCCCGATTGGACAGGAGAGAAAGGTTTGGGTACGGCCGGTGACACTGAAGCTTTCTTT. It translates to CASTPDWTGEKGLGTAGDTEAFF.

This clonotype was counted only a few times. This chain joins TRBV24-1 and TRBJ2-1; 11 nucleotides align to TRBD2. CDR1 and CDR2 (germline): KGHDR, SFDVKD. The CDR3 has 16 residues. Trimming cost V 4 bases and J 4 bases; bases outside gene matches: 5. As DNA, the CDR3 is TGTGCCACCAGTGACAAACTAGCGGGGGTTTACAATGAGCAGTTCTTC. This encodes CATSDKLAGVYNEQFF.

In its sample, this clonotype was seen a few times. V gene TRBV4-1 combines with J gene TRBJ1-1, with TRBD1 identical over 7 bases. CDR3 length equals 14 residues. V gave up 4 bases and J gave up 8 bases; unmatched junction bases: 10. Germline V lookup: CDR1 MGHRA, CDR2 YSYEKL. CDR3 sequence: CASSLRVTGWEAFF. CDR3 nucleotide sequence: TGCGCCAGCAGCCTACGGGTGACAGGGTGGGAAGCTTTCTTT.

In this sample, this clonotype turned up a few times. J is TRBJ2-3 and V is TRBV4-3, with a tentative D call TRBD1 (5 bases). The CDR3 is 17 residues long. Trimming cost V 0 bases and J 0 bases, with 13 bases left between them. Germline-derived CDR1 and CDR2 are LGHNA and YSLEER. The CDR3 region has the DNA TGCGCCAGCAGCCAAGATCTTAGGCAGGGAAGCACAGATACGCAGTATTTT. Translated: CASSQDLRQGSTDTQYF.

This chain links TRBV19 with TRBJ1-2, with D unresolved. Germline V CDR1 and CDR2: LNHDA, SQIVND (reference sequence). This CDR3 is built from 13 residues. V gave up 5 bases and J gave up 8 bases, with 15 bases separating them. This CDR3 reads CASSHSPAGGYTF. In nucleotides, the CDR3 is TGTGCCAGTAGTCACAGCCCTGCCGGCGGCTACACCTTC.